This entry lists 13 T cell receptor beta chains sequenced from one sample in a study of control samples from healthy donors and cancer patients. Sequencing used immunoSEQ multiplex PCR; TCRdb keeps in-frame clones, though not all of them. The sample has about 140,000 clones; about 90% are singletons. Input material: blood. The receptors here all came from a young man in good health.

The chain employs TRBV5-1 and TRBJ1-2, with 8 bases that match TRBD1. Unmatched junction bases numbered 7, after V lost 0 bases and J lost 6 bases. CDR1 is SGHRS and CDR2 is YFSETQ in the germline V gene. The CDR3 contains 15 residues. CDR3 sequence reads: CASSLDPDRGNGYTF. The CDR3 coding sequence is TGCGCCAGCAGCTTGGACCCTGACAGGGGTAATGGCTACACCTTC.

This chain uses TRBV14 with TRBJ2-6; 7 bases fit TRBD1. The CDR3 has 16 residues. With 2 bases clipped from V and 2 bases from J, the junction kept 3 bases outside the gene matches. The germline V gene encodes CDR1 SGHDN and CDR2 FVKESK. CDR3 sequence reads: CASSQSGTAGANVLTF. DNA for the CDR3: TGTGCCAGCAGCCAATCTGGGACAGCTGGGGCCAACGTCCTGACTTTC.

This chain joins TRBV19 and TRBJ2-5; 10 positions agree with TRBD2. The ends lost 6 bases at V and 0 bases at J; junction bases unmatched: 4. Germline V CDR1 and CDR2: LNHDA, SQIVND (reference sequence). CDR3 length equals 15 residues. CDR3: CASRLSGGYQETQYF. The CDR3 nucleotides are TGTGCCAGTAGGCTTAGCGGGGGGTACCAAGAGACCCAGTACTTC.

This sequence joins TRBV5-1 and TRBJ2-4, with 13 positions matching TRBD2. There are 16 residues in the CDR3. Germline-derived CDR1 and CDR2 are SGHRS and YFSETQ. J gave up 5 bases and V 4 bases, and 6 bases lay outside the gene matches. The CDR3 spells CASSLAGLAGENIQYF. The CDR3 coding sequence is TGCGCCAGCAGCCTGGCTGGACTAGCGGGGGAAAACATTCAGTACTTC.

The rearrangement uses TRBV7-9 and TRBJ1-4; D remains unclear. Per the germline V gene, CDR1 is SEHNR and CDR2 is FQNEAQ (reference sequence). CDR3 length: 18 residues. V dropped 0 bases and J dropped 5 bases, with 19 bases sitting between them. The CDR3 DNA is TGTGCCAGCAGCTTAGCGCCCGGGGAAATGGCGGTGAATGAAAAACTGTTTTTT. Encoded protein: CASSLAPGEMAVNEKLFF. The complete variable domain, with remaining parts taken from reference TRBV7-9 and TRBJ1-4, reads DTGVSQNPRHKITKRGQNVTFRCDPISEHNRLYWYRQTLGQGPEFLTYFQNEAQLEKSRLLSDRFSAERPKGSFSTLEIQRTEQGDSAMYLCASSLAPGEMAVNEKLFFGSGTQLSVL.

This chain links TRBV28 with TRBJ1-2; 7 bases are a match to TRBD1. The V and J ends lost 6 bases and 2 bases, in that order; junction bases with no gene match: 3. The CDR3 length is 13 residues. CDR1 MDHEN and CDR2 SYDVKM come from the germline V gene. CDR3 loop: CASRDRVNYGYTF. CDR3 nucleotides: TGTGCCAGCAGAGACAGGGTCAACTATGGCTACACCTTC.

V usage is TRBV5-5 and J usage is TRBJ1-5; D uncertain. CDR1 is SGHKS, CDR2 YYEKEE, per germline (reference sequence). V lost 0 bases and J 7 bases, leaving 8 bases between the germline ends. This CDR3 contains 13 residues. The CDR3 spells CASSLGIRQPQHF. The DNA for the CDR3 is TGTGCCAGCAGCTTGGGGATTCGGCAGCCCCAGCATTTT.

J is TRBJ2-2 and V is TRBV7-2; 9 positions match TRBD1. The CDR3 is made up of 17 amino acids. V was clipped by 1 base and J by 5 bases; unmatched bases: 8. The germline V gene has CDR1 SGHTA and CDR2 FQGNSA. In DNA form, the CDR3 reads TGTGCCAGCAGCTTAGTTTGGGGGACAGGGATTACCGGGGAGCTGTTTTTT. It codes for CASSLVWGTGITGELFF.

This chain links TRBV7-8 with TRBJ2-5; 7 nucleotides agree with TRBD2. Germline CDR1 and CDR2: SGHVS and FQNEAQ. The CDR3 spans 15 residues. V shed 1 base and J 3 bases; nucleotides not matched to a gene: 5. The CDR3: CASSLGIGLEETQYF. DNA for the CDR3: TGTGCCAGCAGCTTAGGAATCGGACTAGAAGAGACCCAGTACTTC.

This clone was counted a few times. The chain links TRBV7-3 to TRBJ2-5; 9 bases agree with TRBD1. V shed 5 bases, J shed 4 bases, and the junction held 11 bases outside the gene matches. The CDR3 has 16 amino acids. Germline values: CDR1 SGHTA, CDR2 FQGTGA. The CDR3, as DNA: TGTGCCAGCAGCGACAGGGGGGGACAGGTTGGAGAGACCCAGTACTTC. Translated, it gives CASSDRGGQVGETQYF.

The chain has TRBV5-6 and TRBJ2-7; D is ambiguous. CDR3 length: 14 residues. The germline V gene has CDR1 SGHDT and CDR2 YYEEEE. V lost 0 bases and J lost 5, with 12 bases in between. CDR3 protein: CASSLGRGFNEQYF. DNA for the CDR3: TGTGCCAGCAGCTTGGGTAGAGGATTCAACGAGCAGTACTTC. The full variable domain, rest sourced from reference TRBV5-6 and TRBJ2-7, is DAGVTQSPTHLIKTRGQQVTLRCSPKSGHDTVSWYQQALGQGPQFIFQYYEEEERQRGNFPDRFSGHQFPNYSSELNVNALLLGDSALYLCASSLGRGFNEQYFGPGTRLTVT.

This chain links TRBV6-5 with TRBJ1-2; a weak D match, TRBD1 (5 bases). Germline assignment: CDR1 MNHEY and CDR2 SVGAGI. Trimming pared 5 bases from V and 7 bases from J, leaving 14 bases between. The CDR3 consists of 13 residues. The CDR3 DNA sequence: TGTGCCAGCAGTAGATTAGGGGACGGTGGCTACACCTTC. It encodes CASSRLGDGGYTF.

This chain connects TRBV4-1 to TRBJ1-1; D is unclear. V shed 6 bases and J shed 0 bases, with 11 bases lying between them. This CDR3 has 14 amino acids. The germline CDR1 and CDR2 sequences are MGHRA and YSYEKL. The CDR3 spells CASRGHGVNTEAFF. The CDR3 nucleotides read TGCGCCAGCAGGGGCCATGGGGTGAACACTGAAGCTTTCTTT.